This TCR beta chain stems from a study of monozygotic twins with cystic fibrosis. Data came from immunoSEQ multiplex PCR; TCRdb stores just in-frame clones and leaves some out. Here the sample spans approximately 28,000 clones, 85% being singletons. Concerning this clone: The antigen is unknown.

Overall study findings and caveats: Clonality was generally low (median approximately 0.0088), higher in the most severe patients. In 13 of 16 pairs, V gene usage was closest to the co-twin's. Unrelated CF individuals shared fewer identical clonotypes than monozygotic CF twins.

Unmatched junction bases numbered 3, after V lost 8 bases and J lost 3 bases. Germline loops: CDR1 GTSNPN, CDR2 SVGIG (reference sequence). The CDR3 is 11 residues long. This rearrangement joins TRBV30 to TRBJ2-7, with TRBD1 matching 8 bases. Sequences were obtained from blood. The source is a girl aged 2-10 years with cystic fibrosis. The DNA for the CDR3 is TGTGCCGCCGACAGGGGCTACGAGCAGTACTTC. It is translated as CAADRGYEQYF. Full variable domain (remainder filled in from reference TRBV30 and TRBJ2-7): SQTIHQWPATLVQPVGSPLSLECTVEGTSNPNLYWYRQAAGRGLQLLFYSVGIGQISSEVPQNLSASRPQDRQFILSSKKLLLSDSGFYLCAADRGYEQYFGPGTRLTVT.